The clone carrying this TCR beta chain occurred a few times. Its antigen is currently unknown. Through a sample-barcoded 5' primer and a J-beta primer mix, a second PCR was run for about 6 to 12 cycles. From the 5' RACE reads, TCRdb called clonotypes with MiXCR, one entry per CDR3 protein. The profile shows approximately 780,000 distinct CDR3 sequences, around 25% of them singletons. The entry originates in a study of blood T cells in healthy people across ages. Broader study findings: Because sorting was not performed, PBMCs prevented conclusive naive versus antigen-experienced comparison.

These records were also assigned to another study, of T cells of mothers and their children.

This TCR was sampled from a boy between 10 and 17 years old in good health. The material sequenced was blood.

As DNA, the CDR3 is TGTGCCAGCAGCTGGCCTCCCAGCTCCTACAATGAGCAGTTCTTC. This encodes CASSWPPSSYNEQFF. This sequence joins TRBV5-6 and TRBJ2-1; no clear D gene. Germline V lookup: CDR1 SGHDT, CDR2 YYEEEE. The CDR3 totals 15 residues. The ends were cut back, 3 bases at V and 0 bases at J, with 10 bases in the middle.